This T cell receptor (beta chain) was sequenced during a study of blood T cell repertoires in COVID-19. Across the whole study: Specimens from acute and convalescent COVID-19 originated in the United States, Italy and Spain. Sources were T cells, B-cell-depleted T cells, or PBMCs; the material itself was cDNA or gDNA.

In the study's own analysis: Reference gene primer amplification gave nucleated cell count estimates. Sequenced by immunoSEQ multiplex PCR; TCRdb stores in-frame clones only, minus some. From that table come the V and J calls and clone size; the DNA was used to work out D and trimming. This table holds some 320,000 clones, approximately 89% found once. Trimming stripped 6 bases from V and 0 bases from J, with 11 bases between. Germline loops: CDR1 MNHEY, CDR2 SVGAGI. This CDR3 has 14 amino acids. This clone showed up just once. Sequenced sample: peripheral blood. The chain employs TRBV6-5 and TRBJ1-1; the D gene is possibly TRBD1 (6 bases). The clonotype originates from a woman aged 45-65 years who had recovered from COVID-19. The CDR3 region is CASSRGDMNTEAFF. Written as DNA, the CDR3 is TGTGCCAGCAGCCGAGGGGACATGAACACTGAAGCTTTCTTT.